This TCR beta chain is from a study of early T cells in non-severe SARS-CoV-2 infection. The protocol attached unique molecular identifiers to individual cDNA molecules. TCRdb processed the 5' RACE reads anew with MiXCR; each CDR3 protein has one entry. The data show tens of thousands of distinct CDR3 sequences, around 6% seen once. CDR3 length: 15 residues. Germline CDR1 and CDR2: SNHLY and FYNNEI. V shed 4 bases and J shed 0 bases, with 10 bases lying between them. This clonotype was counted between two and nine times. This TCR derives from an adult who was a healthcare worker with PCR-confirmed SARS-CoV-2 infection or an uninfected control (not recorded which). The material was whole blood, obtained at baseline. V usage is TRBV2 and J usage is TRBJ1-5; a possible D gene is TRBD1 (5 bases). In DNA, the CDR3 is TGTGCCAGCAGTGGGACAACCGATAGCAATCAGCCCCAGCATTTT. Protein: CASSGTTDSNQPQHF.